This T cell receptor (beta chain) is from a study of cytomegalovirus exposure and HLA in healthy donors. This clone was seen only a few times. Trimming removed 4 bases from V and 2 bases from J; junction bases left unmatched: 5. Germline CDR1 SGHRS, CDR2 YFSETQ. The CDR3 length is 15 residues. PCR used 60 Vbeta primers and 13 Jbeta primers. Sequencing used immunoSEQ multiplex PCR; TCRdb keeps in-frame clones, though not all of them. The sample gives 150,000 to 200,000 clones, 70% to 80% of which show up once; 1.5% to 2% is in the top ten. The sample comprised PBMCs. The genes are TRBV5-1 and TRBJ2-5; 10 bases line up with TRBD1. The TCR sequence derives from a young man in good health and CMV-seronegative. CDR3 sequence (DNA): TGCGCCAGCAGCGTGGCGGGACAGGGGCAAGAGACCCAGTACTTC. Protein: CASSVAGQGQETQYF.